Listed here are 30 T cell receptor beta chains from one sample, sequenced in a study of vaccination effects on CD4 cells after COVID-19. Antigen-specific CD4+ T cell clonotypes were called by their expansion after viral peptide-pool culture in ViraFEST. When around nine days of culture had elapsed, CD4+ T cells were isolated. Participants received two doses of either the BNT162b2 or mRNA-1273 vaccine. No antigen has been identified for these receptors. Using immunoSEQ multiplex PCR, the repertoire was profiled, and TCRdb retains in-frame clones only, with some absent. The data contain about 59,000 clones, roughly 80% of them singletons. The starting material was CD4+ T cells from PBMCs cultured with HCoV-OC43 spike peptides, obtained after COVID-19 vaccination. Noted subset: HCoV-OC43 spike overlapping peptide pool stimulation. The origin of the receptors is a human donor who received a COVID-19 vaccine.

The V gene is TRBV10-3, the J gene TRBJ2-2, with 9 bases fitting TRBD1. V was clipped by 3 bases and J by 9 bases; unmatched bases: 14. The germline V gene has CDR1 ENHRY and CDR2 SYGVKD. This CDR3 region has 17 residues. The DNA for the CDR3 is TGTGCCATCAGTGACCGGGACAGGGCTTCGGACGGCCGGGAGCTGTTTTTT. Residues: CAISDRDRASDGRELFF.

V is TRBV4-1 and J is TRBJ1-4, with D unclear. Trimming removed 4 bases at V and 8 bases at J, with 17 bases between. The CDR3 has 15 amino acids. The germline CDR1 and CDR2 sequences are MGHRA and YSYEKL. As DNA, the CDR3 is TGCGCCAGCAGCCCCAATGGGAGGTCGGGCGAAAAACTGTTTTTT. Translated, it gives CASSPNGRSGEKLFF.

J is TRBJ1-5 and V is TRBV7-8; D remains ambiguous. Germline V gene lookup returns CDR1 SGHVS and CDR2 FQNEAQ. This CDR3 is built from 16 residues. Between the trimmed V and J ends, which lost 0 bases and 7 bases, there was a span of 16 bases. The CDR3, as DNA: TGTGCCAGCAGCTTAGCGGTAGGACCGCAGGAACAGCCCCAGCATTTT. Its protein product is CASSLAVGPQEQPQHF. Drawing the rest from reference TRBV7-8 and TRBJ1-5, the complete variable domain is GAGVSQSPRYKVAKRGQDVALRCDPISGHVSLFWYQQALGQGPEFLTYFQNEAQLDKSGLPSDRFFAERPEGSVSTLKIQRTQQEDSAVYLCASSLAVGPQEQPQHFGDGTRLSIL.

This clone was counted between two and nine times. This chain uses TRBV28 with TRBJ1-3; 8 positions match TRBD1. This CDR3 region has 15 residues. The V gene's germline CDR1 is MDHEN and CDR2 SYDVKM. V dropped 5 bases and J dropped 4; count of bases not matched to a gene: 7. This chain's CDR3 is CASSADRGAGNTIYF. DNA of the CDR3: TGTGCCAGCAGTGCAGACAGGGGAGCGGGAAACACCATATATTTT.

DNA for the CDR3: TGTGCCAGCAGCTTAGATCCGGGCCTCGATTCACCCCTCCACTTT. It translates to CASSLDPGLDSPLHF. The V and J genes are TRBV7-2 and TRBJ1-6; D is unclear. Looked up from germline, CDR1 is SGHTA and CDR2 is FQGNSA. The CDR3 is 15 amino acids. Trimming pared 1 base from V and 8 bases from J, leaving 12 bases between.

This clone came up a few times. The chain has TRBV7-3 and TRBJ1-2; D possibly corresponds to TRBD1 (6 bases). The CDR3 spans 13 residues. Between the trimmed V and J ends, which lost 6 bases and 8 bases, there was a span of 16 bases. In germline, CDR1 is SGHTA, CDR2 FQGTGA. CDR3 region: CASSLYRDEGYTF. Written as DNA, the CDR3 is TGTGCCAGCAGTTTATACAGGGACGAGGGCTACACCTTC.

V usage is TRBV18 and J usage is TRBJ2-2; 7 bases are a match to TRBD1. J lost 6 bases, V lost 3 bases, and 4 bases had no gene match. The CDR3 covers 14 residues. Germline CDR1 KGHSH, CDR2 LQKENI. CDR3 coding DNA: TGTGCCAGCTCACCCAGGGACAGCTCCGGGGAGCTGTTTTTT. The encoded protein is CASSPRDSSGELFF.

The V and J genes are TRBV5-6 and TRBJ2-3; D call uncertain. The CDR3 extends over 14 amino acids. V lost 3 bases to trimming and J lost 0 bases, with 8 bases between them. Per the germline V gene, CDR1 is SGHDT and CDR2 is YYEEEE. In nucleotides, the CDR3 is TGTGCCAGCAGCTCGACGTTGAGCACAGATACGCAGTATTTT. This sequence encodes CASSSTLSTDTQYF. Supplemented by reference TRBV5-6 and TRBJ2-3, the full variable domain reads DAGVTQSPTHLIKTRGQQVTLRCSPKSGHDTVSWYQQALGQGPQFIFQYYEEEERQRGNFPDRFSGHQFPNYSSELNVNALLLGDSALYLCASSSTLSTDTQYFGPGTRLTVL.

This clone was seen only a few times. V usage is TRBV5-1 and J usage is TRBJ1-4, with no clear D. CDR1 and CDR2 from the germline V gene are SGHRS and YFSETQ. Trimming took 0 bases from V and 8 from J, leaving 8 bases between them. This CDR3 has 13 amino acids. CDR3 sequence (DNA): TGCGCCAGCAGCTTGGAGTTAGGCGAAAAACTGTTTTTT. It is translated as CASSLELGEKLFF.

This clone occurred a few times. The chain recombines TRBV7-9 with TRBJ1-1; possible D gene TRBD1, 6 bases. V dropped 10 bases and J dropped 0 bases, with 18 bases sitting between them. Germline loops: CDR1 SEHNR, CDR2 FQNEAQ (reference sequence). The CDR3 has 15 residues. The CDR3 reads CATPPGTSLNTEAFF. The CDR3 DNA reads TGTGCCACCCCTCCCGGGACAAGTTTGAACACTGAAGCTTTCTTT.

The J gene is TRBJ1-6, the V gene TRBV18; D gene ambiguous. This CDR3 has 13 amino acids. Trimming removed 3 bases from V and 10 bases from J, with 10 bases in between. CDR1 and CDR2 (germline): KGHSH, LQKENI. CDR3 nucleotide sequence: TGTGCCAGCTCACCGGGTGAATGGTCACCCCTCCACTTT. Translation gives CASSPGEWSPLHF.

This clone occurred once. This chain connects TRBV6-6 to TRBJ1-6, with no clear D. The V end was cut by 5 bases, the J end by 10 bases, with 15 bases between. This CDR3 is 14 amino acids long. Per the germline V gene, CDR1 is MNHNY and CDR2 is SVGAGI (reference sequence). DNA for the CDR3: TGTGCCAGCAGTGAGGACCGGGGAGTCTCACCCCTCCACTTT. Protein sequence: CASSEDRGVSPLHF.

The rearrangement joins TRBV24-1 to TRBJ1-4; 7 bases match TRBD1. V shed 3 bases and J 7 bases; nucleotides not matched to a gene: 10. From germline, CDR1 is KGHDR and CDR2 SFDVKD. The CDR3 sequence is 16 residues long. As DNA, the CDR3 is TGTGCCACCAGTGATCCTCGACAGGGAGCGAGTGAAAAACTGTTTTTT. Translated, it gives CATSDPRQGASEKLFF.

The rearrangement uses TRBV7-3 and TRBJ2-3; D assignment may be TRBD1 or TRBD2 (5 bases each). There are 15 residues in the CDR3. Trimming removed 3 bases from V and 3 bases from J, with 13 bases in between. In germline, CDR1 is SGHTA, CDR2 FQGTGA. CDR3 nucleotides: TGTGCCAGCAGCTTGGGACCGTCACGGACAGATACGCAGTATTTT. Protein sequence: CASSLGPSRTDTQYF.

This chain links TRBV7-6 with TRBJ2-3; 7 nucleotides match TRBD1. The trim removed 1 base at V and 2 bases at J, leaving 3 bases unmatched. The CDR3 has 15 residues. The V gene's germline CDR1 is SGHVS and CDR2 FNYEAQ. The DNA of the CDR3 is TGTGCCAGCAGCTTAGGGACAGGAGACACAGATACGCAGTATTTT. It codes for CASSLGTGDTDTQYF. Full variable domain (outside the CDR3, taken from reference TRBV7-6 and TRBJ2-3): GAGVSQSPRYKVTKRGQDVALRCDPISGHVSLYWYRQALGQGPEFLTYFNYEAQQDKSGLPNDRFSAERPEGSISTLTIQRTEQRDSAMYRCASSLGTGDTDTQYFGPGTRLTVL.

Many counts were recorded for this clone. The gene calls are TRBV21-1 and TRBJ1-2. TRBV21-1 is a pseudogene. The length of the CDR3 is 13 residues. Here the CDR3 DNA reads TGTGCCAGCAGCAAAGCCCCGGGCTGGGGCTACACCTTC. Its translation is CASSKAPGWGYTF.

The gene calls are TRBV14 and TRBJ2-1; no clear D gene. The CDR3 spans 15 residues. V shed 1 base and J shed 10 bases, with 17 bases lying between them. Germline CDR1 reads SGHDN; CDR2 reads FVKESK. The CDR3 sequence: CASSQAATVPIEQFF. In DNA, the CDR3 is TGTGCCAGCAGCCAAGCCGCCACAGTCCCCATAGAGCAGTTCTTC.

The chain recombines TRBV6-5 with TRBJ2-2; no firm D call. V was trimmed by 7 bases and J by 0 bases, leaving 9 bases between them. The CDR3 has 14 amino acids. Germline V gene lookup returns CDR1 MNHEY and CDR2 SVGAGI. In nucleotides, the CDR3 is TGTGCCAGCAAAAGAAACCCGAACACCGGGGAGCTGTTTTTT. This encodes CASKRNPNTGELFF.

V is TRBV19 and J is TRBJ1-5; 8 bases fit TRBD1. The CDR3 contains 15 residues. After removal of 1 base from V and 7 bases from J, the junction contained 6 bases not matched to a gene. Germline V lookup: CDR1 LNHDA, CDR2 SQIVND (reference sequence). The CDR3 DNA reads TGTGCCAGTAGTATAGGGGGGACAGGTCTCCAGCCCCAGCATTTT. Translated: CASSIGGTGLQPQHF.

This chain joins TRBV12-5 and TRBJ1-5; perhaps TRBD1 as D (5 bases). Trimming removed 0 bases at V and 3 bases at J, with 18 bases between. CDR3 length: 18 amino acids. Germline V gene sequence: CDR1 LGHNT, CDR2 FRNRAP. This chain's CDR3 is CASGLVRDGTFPNQPQHF. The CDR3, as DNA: TGTGCTAGTGGTTTGGTACGGGACGGAACTTTTCCCAATCAGCCCCAGCATTTT.

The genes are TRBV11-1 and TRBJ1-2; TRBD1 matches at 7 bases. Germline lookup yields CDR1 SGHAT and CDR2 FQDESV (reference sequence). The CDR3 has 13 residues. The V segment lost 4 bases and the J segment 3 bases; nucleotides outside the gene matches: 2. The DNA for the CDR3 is TGTGCCAGCAGCTCGACAGGGCACTATGGCTACACCTTC. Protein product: CASSSTGHYGYTF.

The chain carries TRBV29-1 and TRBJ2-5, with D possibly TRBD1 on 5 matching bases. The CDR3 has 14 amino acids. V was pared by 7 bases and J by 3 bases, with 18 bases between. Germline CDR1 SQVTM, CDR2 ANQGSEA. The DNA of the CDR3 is TGCAGCGCCCAGGCCTACAGGTATGAAGAGACCCAGTACTTC. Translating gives CSAQAYRYEETQYF. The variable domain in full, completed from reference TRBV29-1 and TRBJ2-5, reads SAVISQKPSRDICQRGTSLTIQCQVDSQVTMMFWYRQQPGQSLTLIATANQGSEATYESGFVIDKFPISRPNLTFSTLTVSNMSPEDSSIYLCSAQAYRYEETQYFGPGTRLLVL.

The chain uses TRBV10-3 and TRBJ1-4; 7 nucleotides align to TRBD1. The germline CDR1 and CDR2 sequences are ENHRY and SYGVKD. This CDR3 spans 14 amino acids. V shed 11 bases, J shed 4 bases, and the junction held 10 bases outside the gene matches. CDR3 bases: TGTGCCGCCGGCCCGGGACAGCTTAATGAAAAACTGTTTTTT. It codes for CAAGPGQLNEKLFF.

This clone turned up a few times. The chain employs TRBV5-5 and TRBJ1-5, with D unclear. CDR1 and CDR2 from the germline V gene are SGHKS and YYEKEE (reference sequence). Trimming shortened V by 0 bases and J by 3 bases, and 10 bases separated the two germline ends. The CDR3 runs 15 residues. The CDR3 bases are TGTGCCAGCAGCTTGGCAGTTACGTCCAATCAGCCCCAGCATTTT. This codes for CASSLAVTSNQPQHF.

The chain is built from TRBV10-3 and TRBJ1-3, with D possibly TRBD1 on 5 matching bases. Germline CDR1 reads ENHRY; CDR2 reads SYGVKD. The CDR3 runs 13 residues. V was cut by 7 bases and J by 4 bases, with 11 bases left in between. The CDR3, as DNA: TGTGCCATCACGCAGGGTTCGGGAAACACCATATATTTT. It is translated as CAITQGSGNTIYF.

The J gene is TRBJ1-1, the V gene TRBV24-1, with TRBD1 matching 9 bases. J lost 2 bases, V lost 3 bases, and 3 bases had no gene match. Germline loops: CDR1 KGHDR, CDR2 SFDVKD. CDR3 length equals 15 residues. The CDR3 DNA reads TGTGCCACCAGTGATGCGGGACAGGGTAACACTGAAGCTTTCTTT. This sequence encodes CATSDAGQGNTEAFF.

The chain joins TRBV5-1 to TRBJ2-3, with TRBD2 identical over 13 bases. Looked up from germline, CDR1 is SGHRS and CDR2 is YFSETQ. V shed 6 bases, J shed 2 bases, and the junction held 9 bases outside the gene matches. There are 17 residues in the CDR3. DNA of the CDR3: TGCGCCAGCACCCCAATGGGGACTAGCGGGGCCACAGATACGCAGTATTTT. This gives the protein CASTPMGTSGATDTQYF.

The CDR3 nucleotides read TGTGCCAGCAGTTACCGCTACGGAAGCGGGTTCTATGGCTACACCTTC. Protein product: CASSYRYGSGFYGYTF. This rearrangement joins TRBV6-2 or TRBV6-3 to TRBJ1-2; D unclear. CDR1 is MNHEY and CDR2 is SVGEGT in the germline V gene. V was shortened by 2 bases and J by 4 bases, with 17 bases between the two germline ends. This CDR3 comprises 16 residues.

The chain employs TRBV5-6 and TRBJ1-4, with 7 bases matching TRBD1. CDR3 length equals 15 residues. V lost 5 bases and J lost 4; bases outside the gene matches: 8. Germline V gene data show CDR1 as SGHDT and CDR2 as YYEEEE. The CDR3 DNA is TGTGCCAGCAGTTTCACAGGGGACTATAATGAAAAACTGTTTTTT. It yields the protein CASSFTGDYNEKLFF.

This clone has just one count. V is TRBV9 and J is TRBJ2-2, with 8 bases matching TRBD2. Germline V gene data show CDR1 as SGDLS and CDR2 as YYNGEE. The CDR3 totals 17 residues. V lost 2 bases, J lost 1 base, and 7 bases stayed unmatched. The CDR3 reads CASSVGPSGLNTGELFF. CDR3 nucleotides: TGTGCCAGCAGCGTGGGACCTAGCGGGCTGAACACCGGGGAGCTGTTTTTT.